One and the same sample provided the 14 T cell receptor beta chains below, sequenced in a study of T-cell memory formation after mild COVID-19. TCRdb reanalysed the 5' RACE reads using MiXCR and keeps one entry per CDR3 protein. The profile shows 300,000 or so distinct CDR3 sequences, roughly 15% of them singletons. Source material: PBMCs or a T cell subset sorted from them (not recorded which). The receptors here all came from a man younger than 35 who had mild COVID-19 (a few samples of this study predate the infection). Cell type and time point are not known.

The CDR3 DNA sequence: TGTGCCAGCAGCTTCTGGGACCAGCCCCAGCATTTT. This gives the protein CASSFWDQPQHF. This sequence joins TRBV12-3 or TRBV12-4 and TRBJ1-5; perhaps TRBD1 as D (5 bases). The CDR3 extends over 12 amino acids. The V end lost 6 bases, the J end lost 7 bases, and 10 bases lay between the germline ends.

CDR3 coding DNA: TGTGCCATCAGTGACTTGATTGATACGCAGTATTTT. Amino acid sequence: CAISDLIDTQYF. The chain combines TRBV10-3 with TRBJ2-3; no firm D call. The CDR3 extends over 12 amino acids. V was shortened by 3 bases and J by 6 bases, with 7 bases between the two germline ends. CDR1 and CDR2 (germline): ENHRY, SYGVKD.

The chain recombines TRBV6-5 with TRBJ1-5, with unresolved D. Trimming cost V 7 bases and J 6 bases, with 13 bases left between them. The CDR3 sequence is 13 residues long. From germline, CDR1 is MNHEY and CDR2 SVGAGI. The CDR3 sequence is CASTRTWGQPQHF. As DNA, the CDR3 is TGTGCCAGCACCAGAACTTGGGGTCAGCCCCAGCATTTT.

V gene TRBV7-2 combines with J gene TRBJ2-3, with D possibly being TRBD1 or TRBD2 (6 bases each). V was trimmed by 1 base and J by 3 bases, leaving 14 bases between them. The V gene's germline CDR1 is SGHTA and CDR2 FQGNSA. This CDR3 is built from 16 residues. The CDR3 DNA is TGTGCCAGCAGCTTAGTACGGGGGCCGGGTACAGATACGCAGTATTTT. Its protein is CASSLVRGPGTDTQYF. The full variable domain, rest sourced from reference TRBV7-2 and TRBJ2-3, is GAGVSQSPSNKVTEKGKDVELRCDPISGHTALYWYRQSLGQGLEFLIYFQGNSAPDKSGLPSDRFSAERTGGSVSTLTIQRTQQEDSAVYLCASSLVRGPGTDTQYFGPGTRLTVL.

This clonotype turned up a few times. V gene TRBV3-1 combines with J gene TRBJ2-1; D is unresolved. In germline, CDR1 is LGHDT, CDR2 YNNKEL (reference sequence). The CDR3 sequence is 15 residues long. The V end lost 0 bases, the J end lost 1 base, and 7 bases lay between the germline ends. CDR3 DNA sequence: TGTGCCAGCAGCCAAGATTCCCCATCCTACAATGAGCAGTTCTTC. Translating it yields CASSQDSPSYNEQFF.

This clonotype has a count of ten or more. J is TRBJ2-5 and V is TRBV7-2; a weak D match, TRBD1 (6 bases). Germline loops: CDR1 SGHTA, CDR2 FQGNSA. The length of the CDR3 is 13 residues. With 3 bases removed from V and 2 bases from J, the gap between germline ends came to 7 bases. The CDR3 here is CASSLRGQETQYF. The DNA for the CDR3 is TGTGCCAGCAGCTTGAGGGGGCAAGAGACCCAGTACTTC.

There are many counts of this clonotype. As DNA, the CDR3 is TGTGCCAGCAGTTACCCAGGGCACAATGAGCAGTTCTTC. Translated, it gives CASSYPGHNEQFF. The chain links TRBV6-5 to TRBJ2-1; D is possibly TRBD1 (5 bases). The CDR3 is 13 residues long. Germline CDR1 and CDR2: MNHEY and SVGAGI. Trimming shortened V by 2 bases and J by 5 bases, and 7 bases separated the two germline ends.

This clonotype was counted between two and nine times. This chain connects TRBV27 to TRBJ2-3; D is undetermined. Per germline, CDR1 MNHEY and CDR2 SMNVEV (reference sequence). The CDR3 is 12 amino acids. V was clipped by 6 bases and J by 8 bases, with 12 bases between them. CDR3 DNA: TGTGCCAGCAGCGTCACCGATGGTACGCAGTATTTT. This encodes CASSVTDGTQYF.

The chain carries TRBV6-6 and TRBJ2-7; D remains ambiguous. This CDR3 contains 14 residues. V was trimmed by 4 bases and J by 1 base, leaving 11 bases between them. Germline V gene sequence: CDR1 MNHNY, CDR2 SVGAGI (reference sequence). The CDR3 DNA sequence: TGTGCCAGCAGTTCTCCGCCCGGGTCCTACGAGCAGTACTTC. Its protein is CASSSPPGSYEQYF.

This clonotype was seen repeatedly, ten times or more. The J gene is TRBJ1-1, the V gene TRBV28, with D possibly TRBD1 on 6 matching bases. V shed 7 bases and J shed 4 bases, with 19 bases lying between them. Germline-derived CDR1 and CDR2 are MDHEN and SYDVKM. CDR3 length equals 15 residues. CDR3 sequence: CASNLNTGRGTEAFF. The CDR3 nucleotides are TGTGCCAGCAACCTGAATACAGGGAGGGGCACTGAAGCTTTCTTT.

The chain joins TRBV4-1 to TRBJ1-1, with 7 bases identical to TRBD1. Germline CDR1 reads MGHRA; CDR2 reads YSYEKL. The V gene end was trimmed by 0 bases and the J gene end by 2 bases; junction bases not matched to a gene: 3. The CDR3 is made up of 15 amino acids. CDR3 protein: CASSQDQGVNTEAFF. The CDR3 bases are TGCGCCAGCAGCCAAGATCAGGGGGTAAACACTGAAGCTTTCTTT.

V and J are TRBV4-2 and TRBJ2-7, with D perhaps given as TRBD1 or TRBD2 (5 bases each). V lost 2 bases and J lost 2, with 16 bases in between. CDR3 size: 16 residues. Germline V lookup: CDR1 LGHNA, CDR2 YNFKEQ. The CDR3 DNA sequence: TGTGCCAGCAGCCAACGTAGTACGGGACCCCCCTACGAGCAGTACTTC. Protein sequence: CASSQRSTGPPYEQYF.

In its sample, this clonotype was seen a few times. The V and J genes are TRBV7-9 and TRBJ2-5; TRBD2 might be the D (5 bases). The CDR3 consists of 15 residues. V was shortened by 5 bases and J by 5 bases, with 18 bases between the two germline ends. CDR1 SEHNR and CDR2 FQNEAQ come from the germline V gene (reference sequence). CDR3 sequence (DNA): TGTGCCAGCAGCGGCCTCGGACGGGGTCTGGAGACCCAGTACTTC. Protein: CASSGLGRGLETQYF.

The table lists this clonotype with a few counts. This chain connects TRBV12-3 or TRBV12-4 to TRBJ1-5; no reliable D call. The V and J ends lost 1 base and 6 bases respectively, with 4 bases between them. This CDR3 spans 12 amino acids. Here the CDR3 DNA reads TGTGCCAGCAGTTTAGGGTTTCAGCCCCAGCATTTT. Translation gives CASSLGFQPQHF.